A selection of T cell receptor beta chains follows, all from one sample in a study of cytomegalovirus exposure and HLA in healthy donors. This table comes from immunoSEQ multiplex PCR, and its TCRdb copy is limited to in-frame clones, with some not included. The table includes 150,000 to 180,000 clones, roughly 80% detected once. Sample: PBMCs. The source is a man younger than 45 in good health and CMV-seropositive. Each CDR3 is given with its conserved first and last residue. D genes are given only for firm matches. Size is stated for part of the rows, as once, few or many counts, or as a class when the clone is expanded.

v_call,d_call,clone_size,j_call,cdr3_nt,cdr3_aa
TRBV7-2,.,.,TRBJ1-2,TGTGCCAGCAGCTTGGGCGGGGGCGCCAACTATGGCTACACCTTC,CASSLGGGANYGYTF
TRBV28,TRBD1,few,TRBJ2-1,TGTGCCAGCAGCACGCCGGGACAGGGGGCTGCTGAGCAGTTCTTC,CASSTPGQGAAEQFF
TRBV19,.,.,TRBJ1-4,TGTGCCAGTAGTTGGGGAGCGTCGGCAGGTGAAAAACTGTTTTTT,CASSWGASAGEKLFF
TRBV19,TRBD2,few,TRBJ2-7,TGTGCCAGTAGTATCTCGAGCGGGAGGGTATACGAGCAGTACTTC,CASSISSGRVYEQYF
TRBV5-4,.,few,TRBJ1-2,TGTGCCAGCAGCTTGGACCCGGAGGGCTATGGCTACACCTTC,CASSLDPEGYGYTF
TRBV30,.,.,TRBJ1-1,TGTGCCTGGAGTGTAAGAGGGAACACTGAAGCTTTCTTT,CAWSVRGNTEAFF
TRBV10-3,.,.,TRBJ2-5,TGTGCCATCAGTGACCCCGGGACTGAAATTGGGGAGCAAGAGACCCAGTACTTC,CAISDPGTEIGEQETQYF
TRBV6-6,.,few,TRBJ2-5,TGTGCCAGCAGTTCAGGGCACCAAGAGACCCAGTACTTC,CASSSGHQETQYF
TRBV7-9,TRBD1,.,TRBJ2-6,TGTGCCAGCAGCCCACCACAGGGGTTCTCTGGGGCCAACGTCCTGACTTTC,CASSPPQGFSGANVLTF
TRBV5-8,.,.,TRBJ2-7,TGTGCCAGCAGCTTGTATCCGCTATCCTACGAGCAGTACTTC,CASSLYPLSYEQYF
TRBV28,TRBD2,.,TRBJ2-1,TGTGCCAGCAGTTTAGCTAGCGGGTCCTACAATGAGCAGTTCTTC,CASSLASGSYNEQFF
TRBV28,.,.,TRBJ1-1,TGTGCCAGCAGTACTACTGGGGCGCAGAACACTGAAGCTTTCTTT,CASSTTGAQNTEAFF
TRBV28,TRBD2,.,TRBJ2-1,TGTGCCAGCAGTCACAAGCGGGAATCGGCCTACAATGAGCAGTTCTTC,CASSHKRESAYNEQFF
TRBV10-3,.,.,TRBJ1-1,TGTGCCATCAGCGGAGGGACGGGGATGAACACTGAAGCTTTCTTT,CAISGGTGMNTEAFF
TRBV28,.,.,TRBJ2-1,TGTGCCAGCAGTTTCAGATGGAGTGAGCAGTTCTTC,CASSFRWSEQFF
TRBV15,.,.,TRBJ2-1,TGTGCCACCAGCAGAGATCGAGACTTAGGGGGATACAATGAGCAGTTCTTC,CATSRDRDLGGYNEQFF
TRBV7-9,TRBD2,.,TRBJ2-3,TGTGCCAGCAGCCGTCTAGCGGGGAGCACAGATACGCAGTATTTT,CASSRLAGSTDTQYF
TRBV21-1,.,.,TRBJ2-3,TGTGCCAGACCCGAATCTAGGTTGGAGCAGTATTTT,CARPESRLEQYF
TRBV6-5,TRBD1,.,TRBJ1-4,TGTGCCAGCAGTTCAGGACAGGGCGGGTATGAAAAACTGTTTTTT,CASSSGQGGYEKLFF
TRBV19,.,few,TRBJ1-5,TGTGCCAGTAGTATTAGAACAGGGTCCCAGCCCCAGCATTTT,CASSIRTGSQPQHF
TRBV29-1,.,.,TRBJ1-1,TGCAGTACCAAGCAGGGAAGGAACACTGAAGCTTTCTTT,CSTKQGRNTEAFF
TRBV19,.,.,TRBJ1-4,TGTGCCAGTTCAACCATGCATGCGTCCGGAAAACTGTTTTTT,CASSTMHASGKLFF
TRBV23-1,.,.,TRBJ1-2,TGCGCCAGCAGTCAGGCTCTGTTTCCCCCTTATGGCTACACCTTC,CASSQALFPPYGYTF
TRBV7-3,TRBD1,.,TRBJ1-4,TGTGCCAGCAGCCTGGACAGGGCCGATGAAAAACTGTTTTTT,CASSLDRADEKLFF
TRBV5-1,TRBD1,.,TRBJ1-1,TGCGCCAGCAGCTTACCGACAGGGCAAACTGAAGCTTTCTTT,CASSLPTGQTEAFF
TRBV7-8,.,.,TRBJ1-2,TGTGCCAGCAGCCCTGCCTCGAGCTTTAACTATGGCTACACCTTC,CASSPASSFNYGYTF
TRBV7-3,TRBD1,.,TRBJ2-3,TGTGCCAGCAGCTTACCCTCGTTACGCCCAGGACGGGACAGGGTTGTTACAGATACGCAGTATTTT,CASSLPSLRPGRDRVVTDTQYF
TRBV7-2,TRBD2,once,TRBJ2-1,TGTGCCAGCAGCTTAGTTCATAGCGGGAGGGTGCAGTTCTTC,CASSLVHSGRVQFF
TRBV7-8,TRBD2,.,TRBJ2-3,TGTGCCAGCAGCTTAGTCGGTCGGCCTAGCGGGAGTGTAGGTACGCAGTATTTT,CASSLVGRPSGSVGTQYF
TRBV2,.,.,TRBJ2-4,TGTGCCAGCAGTGAATTCGTACAGGGAACCAAAAACATTCAGTACTTC,CASSEFVQGTKNIQYF